Detailed here is one T cell receptor (beta chain). Its target is unknown. Its ends do not fully match the called genes, so a read error is possible. Germline V gene data show CDR1 as SGHDT and CDR2 as YYEEEE. This CDR3 contains 14 residues. The data were taken from a study of cytomegalovirus exposure and HLA in healthy donors. Study outcomes and limitations: Apparent HLA restriction characterized most CMV-associated TCR beta chains in a later analysis. In a later analysis, DRB1 alleles had the most associated TCRs; HLA-C alleles the fewest.

Researchers ran the PCR with 60 Vbeta and 13 Jbeta primers. Sequencing used immunoSEQ multiplex PCR; TCRdb keeps in-frame clones, though not all of them. The table shows some 87,000 clones, with about three quarters occurring only once. Specimen: PBMCs. This chain connects TRBV5-6 to TRBJ1-2; 8 positions match TRBD1. This TCR derives from a man in his fifties or sixties in good health and CMV-seropositive. CDR3 sequence: CASSLSQGANGYPF. Here the CDR3 DNA reads TGTGCCAGCAGCTTGAGCCAGGGGGCAAATGGCTACCCCTTC.